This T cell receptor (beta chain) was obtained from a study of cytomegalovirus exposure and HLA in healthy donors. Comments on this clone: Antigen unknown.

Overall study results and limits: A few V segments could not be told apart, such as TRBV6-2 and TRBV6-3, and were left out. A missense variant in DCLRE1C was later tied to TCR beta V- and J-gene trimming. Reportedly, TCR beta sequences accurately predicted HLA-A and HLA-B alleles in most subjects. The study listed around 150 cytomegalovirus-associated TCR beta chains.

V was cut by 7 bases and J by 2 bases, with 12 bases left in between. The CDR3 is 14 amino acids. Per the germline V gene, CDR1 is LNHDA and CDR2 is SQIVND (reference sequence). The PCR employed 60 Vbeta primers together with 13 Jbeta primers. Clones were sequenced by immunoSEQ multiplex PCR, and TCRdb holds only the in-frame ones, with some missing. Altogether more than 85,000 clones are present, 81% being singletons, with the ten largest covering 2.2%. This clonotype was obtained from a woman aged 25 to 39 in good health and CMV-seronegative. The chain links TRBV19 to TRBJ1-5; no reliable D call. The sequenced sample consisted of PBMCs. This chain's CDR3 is CASMRQFGNQPQHF. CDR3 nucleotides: TGTGCCAGTATGAGACAATTCGGCAATCAGCCCCAGCATTTT.